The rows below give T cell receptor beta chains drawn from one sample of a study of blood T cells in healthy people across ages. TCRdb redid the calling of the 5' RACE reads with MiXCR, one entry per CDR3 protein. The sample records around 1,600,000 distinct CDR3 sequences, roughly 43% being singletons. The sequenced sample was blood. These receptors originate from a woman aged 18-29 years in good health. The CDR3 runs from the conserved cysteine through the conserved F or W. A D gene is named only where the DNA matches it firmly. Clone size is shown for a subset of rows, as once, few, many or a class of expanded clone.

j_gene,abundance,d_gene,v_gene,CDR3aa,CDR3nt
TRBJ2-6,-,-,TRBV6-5,CASATPGIGANVLTF,TGTGCCAGCGCTACGCCAGGGATTGGGGCCAACGTCCTGACTTTC
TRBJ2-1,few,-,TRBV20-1,CSASWAGDYNEQFF,TGCAGTGCTAGCTGGGCGGGTGACTACAATGAGCAGTTCTTC
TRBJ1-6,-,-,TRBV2,CASSGGAYQDSPLHF,TGTGCCAGCAGTGGAGGAGCCTATCAGGATTCACCCCTCCACTTT
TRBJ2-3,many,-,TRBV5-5,CASSLILDTQYF,TGTGCCAGCAGCTTGATCCTAGATACGCAGTATTTT
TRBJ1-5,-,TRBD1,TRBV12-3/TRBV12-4,CASSLDRENQPQHF,TGTGCCAGCAGTCTCGACAGGGAGAATCAGCCCCAGCATTTT
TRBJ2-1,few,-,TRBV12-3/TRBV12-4,CASGARASFNEQFF,TGTGCCAGCGGGGCCAGGGCATCATTTAATGAGCAGTTCTTC
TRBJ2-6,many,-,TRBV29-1,CSVEGDSGANVLTF,TGCAGCGTTGAAGGTGACTCTGGGGCCAACGTCCTGACTTTC
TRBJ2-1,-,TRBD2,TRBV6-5,CASSYSGTSGLPQFF,TGTGCCAGCAGTTACTCCGGGACTAGCGGGTTACCACAGTTCTTC
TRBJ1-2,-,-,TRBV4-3,CASSQDWTRQGYTF,TGCGCCAGCAGCCAAGATTGGACACGGCAGGGCTACACCTTC
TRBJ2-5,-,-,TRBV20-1,CSGPNQETQYF,TGCAGTGGCCCCAACCAAGAGACCCAGTACTTC
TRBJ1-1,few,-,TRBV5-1,CASSLEQGIPEAFF,TGCGCCAGCAGCTTGGAACAGGGTATCCCTGAAGCTTTCTTT
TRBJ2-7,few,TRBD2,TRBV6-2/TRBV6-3,CASRRTSGTEQYF,TGTGCCAGCAGACGGACTAGCGGGACCGAGCAGTACTTC
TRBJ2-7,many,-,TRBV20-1,CSATPTAIYEQYF,TGCAGTGCTACACCTACAGCGATCTACGAGCAGTACTTC
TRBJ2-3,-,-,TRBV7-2,CASSFQRGDTQYF,TGTGCCAGCAGCTTCCAAAGGGGAGATACGCAGTATTTT
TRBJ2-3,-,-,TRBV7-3,CANSLRVGFTDTQYF,TGTGCCAACAGCTTAAGGGTCGGCTTCACAGATACGCAGTATTTT
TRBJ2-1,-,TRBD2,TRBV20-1,CSARAGTSGDNEQFF,TGCAGTGCTAGAGCCGGGACTAGCGGTGACAATGAGCAGTTCTTC
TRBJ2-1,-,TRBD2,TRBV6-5,CASSYSPSGSNEQFF,TGTGCCAGCAGTTACTCGCCTAGCGGGAGTAATGAGCAGTTCTTC
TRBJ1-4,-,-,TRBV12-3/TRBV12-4,CASSPAIYEKEKLFF,TGTGCCAGCAGTCCCGCCATATATGAAAAAGAAAAACTGTTTTTT
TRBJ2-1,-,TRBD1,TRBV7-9,CASMTGGCSSYNEQFF,TGTGCCAGCATGACAGGGGGCTGTAGCTCCTACAATGAGCAGTTCTTC
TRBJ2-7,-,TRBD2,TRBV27,CASSLELAGNSYEQYF,TGTGCCAGCAGTTTAGAACTAGCGGGGAACTCCTACGAGCAGTACTTC
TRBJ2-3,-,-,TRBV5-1,CASSLAEVGSTDTQYF,TGCGCCAGCAGCTTGGCCGAGGTGGGGAGCACAGATACGCAGTATTTT
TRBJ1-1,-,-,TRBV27,CASSLGKTTEAFF,TGTGCCAGCAGTTTAGGGAAGACCACTGAAGCTTTCTTT
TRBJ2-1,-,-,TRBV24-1,CATSGADSYNEQFF,TGTGCCACCAGTGGCGCGGACAGTTACAATGAGCAGTTCTTC
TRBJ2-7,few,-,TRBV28,CASSVGHSSSYEQYF,TGTGCCAGCAGTGTTGGACATTCCAGCTCCTACGAGCAGTACTTC
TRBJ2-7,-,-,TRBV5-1,CASSLDQGPEQYF,TGCGCCAGCAGCTTGGATCAGGGGCCCGAGCAGTACTTC
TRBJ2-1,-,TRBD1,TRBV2,CASRAGTGVFNEQFF,TGTGCCAGCAGGGCCGGGACAGGGGTTTTTAATGAGCAGTTCTTC
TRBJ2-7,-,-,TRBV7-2,CASSLLVDEQYF,TGTGCCAGCAGCTTACTCGTCGACGAGCAGTACTTC
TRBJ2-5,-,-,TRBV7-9,CASSPRRTNEQYF,TGTGCCAGCAGCCCCCGTAGGACAAATGAGCAGTACTTC
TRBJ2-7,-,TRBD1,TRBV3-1,CASSQDRGLLNEQYF,TGTGCCAGCAGCCAGGACAGGGGTTTATTGAACGAGCAGTACTTC
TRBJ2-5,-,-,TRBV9,CASSVLGAPQETQYF,TGTGCCAGCAGCGTCCTAGGGGCCCCCCAAGAGACCCAGTACTTC
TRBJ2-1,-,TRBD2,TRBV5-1,CVSSWTSEETQFF,TGCGTCAGCAGCTGGACTAGCGAAGAGACCCAGTTCTTC
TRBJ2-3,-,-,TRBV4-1,CASGGQMSAGDTQYF,TGCGCCAGCGGGGGCCAGATGTCGGCGGGAGATACGCAGTATTTT
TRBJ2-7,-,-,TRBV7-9,CASSPGEGVGQYF,TGTGCCAGCAGCCCGGGCGAGGGAGTCGGGCAGTACTTC
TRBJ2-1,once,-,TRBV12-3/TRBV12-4,CASSPGGSFYNEQFF,TGTGCCAGCAGCCCCGGTGGCAGCTTCTACAATGAGCAGTTCTTC
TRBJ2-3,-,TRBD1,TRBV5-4,CASSRNHGQGTDTQYF,TGTGCCAGCAGCCGGAATCACGGACAGGGCACAGATACGCAGTATTTT
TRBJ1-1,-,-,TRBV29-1,CSVRTENTEAFF,TGCAGCGTGCGGACAGAAAACACTGAAGCTTTCTTT
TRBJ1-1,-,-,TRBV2,CASTQELNTEAFF,TGTGCCAGCACGCAGGAGTTGAACACTGAAGCTTTCTTT
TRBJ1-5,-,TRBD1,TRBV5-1,CASSPGGQNQPQHF,TGCGCCAGCAGCCCGGGGGGACAGAATCAGCCCCAGCATTTT
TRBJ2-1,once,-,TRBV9,CASSVQPYNEQFF,TGTGCCAGCAGCGTCCAACCTTACAATGAGCAGTTCTTC
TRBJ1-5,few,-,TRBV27,CASSFGRGGGNQPQHF,TGTGCCAGCAGTTTTGGTAGGGGAGGGGGCAATCAGCCCCAGCATTTT
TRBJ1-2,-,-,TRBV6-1,CASSEGPRPPGIYGYTF,TGTGCCAGCAGTGAAGGTCCCAGACCGCCCGGGATCTATGGCTACACCTTC
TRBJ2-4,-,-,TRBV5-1,CASSIHYFKNIQYF,TGCGCCAGCAGCATTCACTACTTCAAAAACATTCAGTACTTC
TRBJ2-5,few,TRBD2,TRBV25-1,CASSEDGREEETQYF,TGTGCCAGCAGTGAAGACGGGCGGGAGGAAGAGACCCAGTACTTC